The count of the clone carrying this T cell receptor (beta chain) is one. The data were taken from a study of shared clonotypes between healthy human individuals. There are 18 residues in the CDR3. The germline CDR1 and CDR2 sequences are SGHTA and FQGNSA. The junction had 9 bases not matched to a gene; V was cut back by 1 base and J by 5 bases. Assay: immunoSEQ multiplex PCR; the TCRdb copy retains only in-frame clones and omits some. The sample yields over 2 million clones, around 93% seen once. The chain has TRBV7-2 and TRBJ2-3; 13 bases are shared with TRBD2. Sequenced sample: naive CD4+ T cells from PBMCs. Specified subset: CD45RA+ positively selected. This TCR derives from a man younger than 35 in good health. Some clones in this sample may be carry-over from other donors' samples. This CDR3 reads CASSLVTSGRGGRDTQYF. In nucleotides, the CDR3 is TGTGCCAGCAGCTTAGTCACTAGCGGGAGGGGGGGCAGAGATACGCAGTATTTT.